This is a list of T cell receptor beta chains from one sample in a study of post-analysis software for immune sequencing data. TCRdb reanalysed the PCR reads using MiXCR and keeps one entry per CDR3 protein. The sample carries about 540,000 distinct CDR3 sequences, around 36% recorded once. Source material: blood. The source of these receptors is a girl under 18 with multiple sclerosis. CDR3s include the opening cysteine and the closing phenylalanine or tryptophan. D genes are given only for firm matches. Size tells how often a clone was seen (once, few, many) or the class of an expanded clone, and some rows leave it out.

v_call: TRBV5-1; d_call: TRBD1; clone_size: NA; j_call: TRBJ2-7; cdr3_aa: CASSLAPGQGAAYEQYF; cdr3_nt: TGCGCCAGCAGCTTGGCCCCGGGACAGGGGGCCGCCTACGAGCAGTACTTC
v_call: TRBV4-1; d_call: NA; clone_size: few; j_call: TRBJ1-2; cdr3_aa: CASSQTLRAANNYGYTF; cdr3_nt: TGCGCCAGCAGCCAAACTCTACGGGCAGCAAACAACTATGGCTACACCTTC
v_call: TRBV24-1; d_call: NA; clone_size: NA; j_call: TRBJ2-7; cdr3_aa: CATSDSGTGEQYF; cdr3_nt: TGTGCCACCAGTGATTCTGGAACTGGCGAGCAGTACTTC
v_call: TRBV7-3; d_call: NA; clone_size: many; j_call: TRBJ2-6; cdr3_aa: CASSLCFRVWEAGANVLTF; cdr3_nt: TGTGCCAGCAGCTTATGTTTTCGTGTGTGGGAGGCTGGGGCCAACGTCCTGACTTTC
v_call: TRBV7-9; d_call: TRBD2; clone_size: many; j_call: TRBJ2-3; cdr3_aa: CASSYSSGGYGLYF; cdr3_nt: TGTGCCAGCAGCTACTCTAGCGGTGGATATGGCTTGTATTTT
v_call: TRBV12-3/TRBV12-4; d_call: NA; clone_size: few; j_call: TRBJ2-4; cdr3_aa: CASSNRLNLKGKNIQYF; cdr3_nt: TGTGCCAGCAGTAACAGGCTAAACCTCAAAGGCAAAAACATTCAGTACTTC
v_call: TRBV13; d_call: NA; clone_size: few; j_call: TRBJ2-3; cdr3_aa: CASSPSSGATDTQYF; cdr3_nt: TGTGCCAGCAGCCCCTCAAGCGGTGCCACAGATACGCAGTATTTT
v_call: TRBV11-2; d_call: TRBD1; clone_size: few; j_call: TRBJ2-1; cdr3_aa: CASSQGQGRWNEQFF; cdr3_nt: TGTGCCAGCAGCCAGGGACAGGGCCGCTGGAATGAGCAGTTCTTC
v_call: TRBV21-1; d_call: NA; clone_size: once; j_call: TRBJ1-1; cdr3_aa: CAIGAANTEAFF; cdr3_nt: TGTGCCATTGGGGCTGCGAACACTGAAGCTTTCTTT
v_call: TRBV6-5; d_call: NA; clone_size: few; j_call: TRBJ1-2; cdr3_aa: CASSYGGLVGYTF; cdr3_nt: TGTGCCAGCAGTTACGGCGGCCTTGTAGGCTACACCTTC
v_call: TRBV11-2; d_call: TRBD2; clone_size: few; j_call: TRBJ2-5; cdr3_aa: CASSLGLLAGSTETQYF; cdr3_nt: TGTGCCAGCAGCTTAGGATTGTTAGCGGGGAGTACAGAGACCCAGTACTTC
v_call: TRBV4-1; d_call: NA; clone_size: many; j_call: TRBJ2-7; cdr3_aa: CASSQGTSYEQYF; cdr3_nt: TGCGCCAGCAGCCAGGGGACCTCCTACGAGCAGTACTTC
v_call: TRBV7-9; d_call: NA; clone_size: few; j_call: TRBJ2-5; cdr3_aa: CASSPDSQTQYF; cdr3_nt: TGTGCCAGCAGCCCCGACAGTCAGACCCAGTACTTC
v_call: TRBV6-5; d_call: NA; clone_size: few; j_call: TRBJ2-3; cdr3_aa: CASSLADQSTDTQYF; cdr3_nt: TGTGCCAGCAGTTTAGCGGACCAAAGCACAGATACGCAGTATTTT
v_call: TRBV10-3; d_call: TRBD2; clone_size: NA; j_call: TRBJ2-3; cdr3_aa: CATRTSGPPDTQYF; cdr3_nt: TGTGCCACAAGGACTAGCGGCCCCCCAGATACGCAGTATTTT
v_call: TRBV5-5; d_call: TRBD1; clone_size: few; j_call: TRBJ2-7; cdr3_aa: CASSPTGQRTGIYEQYF; cdr3_nt: TGTGCCAGCAGCCCTACCGGACAGAGGACAGGAATATACGAGCAGTACTTC
v_call: TRBV7-8; d_call: TRBD1; clone_size: NA; j_call: TRBJ1-2; cdr3_aa: CASALQQGNYGYTF; cdr3_nt: TGTGCCAGCGCCCTCCAACAGGGGAACTATGGCTACACCTTC
v_call: TRBV3-1; d_call: TRBD1; clone_size: few; j_call: TRBJ1-6; cdr3_aa: CASSLKIGTADSPLHF; cdr3_nt: TGTGCCAGCAGCTTAAAAATCGGGACAGCGGATTCACCCCTCCACTTT
v_call: TRBV6-1; d_call: NA; clone_size: NA; j_call: TRBJ2-3; cdr3_aa: CASTEPRQVADTQYF; cdr3_nt: TGTGCCAGCACAGAACCCCGACAGGTTGCAGATACGCAGTATTTT
v_call: TRBV2; d_call: TRBD1; clone_size: NA; j_call: TRBJ1-5; cdr3_aa: CASSFQGARSNQPQHF; cdr3_nt: TGTGCCAGCAGTTTCCAGGGGGCCAGGAGCAATCAGCCCCAGCATTTT
v_call: TRBV27; d_call: TRBD2; clone_size: NA; j_call: TRBJ2-5; cdr3_aa: CASSLDGGRGQETQYF; cdr3_nt: TGTGCCAGCAGTTTAGACGGGGGGAGGGGTCAAGAGACCCAGTACTTT
v_call: TRBV11-1; d_call: TRBD2; clone_size: NA; j_call: TRBJ2-6; cdr3_aa: CASRDYQSGANVLTF; cdr3_nt: TGTGCCAGCCGGGACTATCAATCTGGGGCCAACGTCCTGACTTTC
v_call: TRBV7-6; d_call: TRBD2; clone_size: few; j_call: TRBJ2-3; cdr3_aa: CASSPGRGSSTDTQYF; cdr3_nt: TGTGCCAGCAGCCCCGGGAGGGGATCTAGCACAGATACGCAGTATTTT
v_call: TRBV5-1; d_call: NA; clone_size: few; j_call: TRBJ2-5; cdr3_aa: CASNSLSQETQYF; cdr3_nt: TGCGCCAGCAATTCGTTAAGCCAAGAGACCCAGTACTTC
v_call: TRBV5-1; d_call: TRBD2; clone_size: NA; j_call: TRBJ2-3; cdr3_aa: CASTLDKAGGTQYF; cdr3_nt: TGCGCCAGCACGCTTGATAAGGCGGGGGGTACGCAGTATTTT
v_call: TRBV20-1; d_call: NA; clone_size: NA; j_call: TRBJ2-3; cdr3_aa: CSGVPAVQGLTDTQYF; cdr3_nt: TGCAGTGGAGTCCCCGCGGTCCAGGGTTTAACAGATACGCAGTATTTT
v_call: TRBV27; d_call: TRBD2; clone_size: NA; j_call: TRBJ2-3; cdr3_aa: CASRGTPSGGDTQYF; cdr3_nt: TGTGCCAGCCGAGGAACCCCTAGCGGGGGTGATACGCAGTATTTT
v_call: TRBV7-3; d_call: NA; clone_size: few; j_call: TRBJ2-3; cdr3_aa: CASSLKATSTDTQYF; cdr3_nt: TGTGCCAGCAGCTTAAAGGCCACATCCACAGATACGCAGTATTTT
v_call: TRBV5-1; d_call: NA; clone_size: few; j_call: TRBJ2-5; cdr3_aa: CASSPRSSEQYF; cdr3_nt: TGCGCCAGCAGCCCCCGAAGTAGTGAGCAGTACTTC
v_call: TRBV29-1; d_call: NA; clone_size: few; j_call: TRBJ1-1; cdr3_aa: CSAGRSFEAFF; cdr3_nt: TGCAGCGCCGGGAGGTCCTTTGAAGCTTTCTTT
v_call: TRBV6-5; d_call: NA; clone_size: many; j_call: TRBJ2-1; cdr3_aa: CASSNRDGVYNEQFF; cdr3_nt: TGTGCCAGCAGTAACCGGGACGGGGTATACAATGAGCAGTTCTTC
v_call: TRBV10-3; d_call: NA; clone_size: few; j_call: TRBJ2-3; cdr3_aa: CAISESAGSTDTQYF; cdr3_nt: TGTGCCATCAGTGAGTCCGCGGGTAGCACAGATACGCAGTATTTT
v_call: TRBV4-1; d_call: TRBD1; clone_size: few; j_call: TRBJ2-1; cdr3_aa: CASNQDLGQRYNEQFF; cdr3_nt: TGCGCCAGCAACCAAGATCTGGGACAGAGATACAATGAGCAGTTCTTC
v_call: TRBV20-1; d_call: NA; clone_size: NA; j_call: TRBJ2-1; cdr3_aa: CSASTAYNEQFF; cdr3_nt: TGCAGTGCTAGTACAGCCTACAATGAGCAGTTCTTC
v_call: TRBV6-1; d_call: TRBD1; clone_size: NA; j_call: TRBJ1-2; cdr3_aa: CASSGSGTGYSYGYTF; cdr3_nt: TGTGCCAGCAGTGGTTCCGGGACAGGGTATTCCTATGGCTACACCTTC
v_call: TRBV4-2; d_call: TRBD2; clone_size: NA; j_call: TRBJ2-5; cdr3_aa: CASSPSSGGAKTQYF; cdr3_nt: TGTGCCAGCAGCCCAAGTAGCGGGGGGGCGAAGACCCAGTACTTC
v_call: TRBV6-5; d_call: TRBD1; clone_size: NA; j_call: TRBJ2-5; cdr3_aa: CASSYRDRGETQYF; cdr3_nt: TGTGCCAGCAGTTACCGGGACAGGGGAGAGACCCAGTACTTC
v_call: TRBV12-3/TRBV12-4; d_call: NA; clone_size: few; j_call: TRBJ2-3; cdr3_aa: CASSLPTVRTDTQYF; cdr3_nt: TGTGCCAGCAGTTTACCGACAGTCCGCACAGATACGCAGTATTTT
v_call: TRBV7-2; d_call: TRBD1; clone_size: NA; j_call: TRBJ1-2; cdr3_aa: CASSYPGQGRGGYTF; cdr3_nt: TGTGCCAGCAGCTACCCGGGACAGGGTCGAGGTGGCTACACCTTC
v_call: TRBV7-9; d_call: NA; clone_size: once; j_call: TRBJ2-3; cdr3_aa: CASSLTAGSQYF; cdr3_nt: TGTGCCAGCAGCTTAACCGCGGGGTCGCAGTATTTT
v_call: TRBV6-6; d_call: NA; clone_size: NA; j_call: TRBJ2-1; cdr3_aa: CASSYEGGTTEQFF; cdr3_nt: TGTGCCAGCAGTTATGAGGGGGGGACTACCGAGCAGTTCTTC
v_call: TRBV3-1; d_call: NA; clone_size: NA; j_call: TRBJ2-7; cdr3_aa: CASSRPTEGFDEQYF; cdr3_nt: TGTGCCAGCAGCCGCCCAACCGAAGGGTTCGACGAGCAGTACTTC
v_call: TRBV7-8; d_call: TRBD2; clone_size: NA; j_call: TRBJ2-5; cdr3_aa: CVSSGVWADQETQYF; cdr3_nt: TGTGTCAGCAGCGGGGTCTGGGCGGATCAAGAGACCCAGTACTTC
v_call: TRBV6-5; d_call: NA; clone_size: NA; j_call: TRBJ2-7; cdr3_aa: CASGRSYEQYF; cdr3_nt: TGTGCCAGCGGGAGGTCCTACGAGCAGTACTTC
v_call: TRBV5-1; d_call: NA; clone_size: few; j_call: TRBJ1-6; cdr3_aa: CASSPEGGTLHF; cdr3_nt: TGCGCCAGCAGCCCCGAGGGGGGCACCCTCCACTTT
v_call: TRBV20-1; d_call: NA; clone_size: few; j_call: TRBJ2-3; cdr3_aa: CSAREALGTDTQYF; cdr3_nt: TGCAGTGCTAGAGAGGCGTTGGGCACAGATACGCAGTATTTT